What follows are 28 T cell receptor beta chains derived from one specimen sequenced in a study of cytomegalovirus exposure and HLA in healthy donors. The PCR contained 60 Vbeta and 13 Jbeta primers. Repertoires were generated with immunoSEQ multiplex PCR, while TCRdb's copy carries only in-frame clones and drops some. The table has around 140,000 clones, about 83% seen once; the top ten hold less than 15%. The sample taken for sequencing was PBMCs. The origin of the receptors is a middle-aged man in good health and CMV-seropositive.

The chain couples TRBV10-3 to TRBJ1-4, with a tentative D call TRBD1 (5 bases). Per the germline V gene, CDR1 is ENHRY and CDR2 is SYGVKD. The CDR3 contains 13 residues. The V end was cut by 4 bases, the J end by 7 bases, with 10 bases between. The CDR3 DNA reads TGTGCCATCAGTGGGGGGGTCGGTGAAAAACTGTTTTTT. Its protein is CAISGGVGEKLFF.

This rearrangement joins TRBV7-3 to TRBJ2-2; D ambiguous. The CDR3 spans 13 residues. CDR1 is SGHTA and CDR2 is FQGTGA in the germline V gene. The V gene lost 6 bases and the J gene lost 4 bases, with 9 bases spanning the gap. The CDR3, as DNA: TGTGCCAGCAGGTCCCAGGCCACCGGGGAGCTGTTTTTT. Amino acid sequence: CASRSQATGELFF. The variable domain in full, completed from reference TRBV7-3 and TRBJ2-2, reads GAGVSQTPSNKVTEKGKYVELRCDPISGHTALYWYRQSLGQGPEFLIYFQGTGAADDSGLPNDRFFAVRPEGSVSTLKIQRTERGDSAVYLCASRSQATGELFFGEGSRLTVL.

V usage is TRBV4-3 and J usage is TRBJ2-2, with D unresolved. Germline V CDR1 and CDR2: LGHNA, YSLEER. The V gene lost 0 bases and the J gene lost 6 bases, with 17 bases spanning the gap. The CDR3 runs to 17 residues. Written as DNA, the CDR3 is TGCGCCAGCAGCCAAGATCGTGGAGAGTATCGGGCCGGGGAGCTGTTTTTT. Encoded protein: CASSQDRGEYRAGELFF.

This chain links TRBV5-1 with TRBJ1-1; perhaps TRBD1 as D (6 bases). The CDR3 totals 14 residues. CDR1 and CDR2 (germline): SGHRS, YFSETQ. The V end lost 4 bases, the J end lost 10 bases, and 20 bases lay between the germline ends. The CDR3, as DNA: TGCGCCAGCAGCCTGAAGGGGACATTAGATCTAGCTTTCTTT. Protein product: CASSLKGTLDLAFF.

The V call is TRBV9, the J call TRBJ2-7; D remains ambiguous. V was clipped by 4 bases and J by 1 base, with 12 bases between them. Germline assignment: CDR1 SGDLS and CDR2 YYNGEE. The CDR3 contains 14 residues. CDR3 nucleotides: TGTGCCAGCAGCCCCACGGGTGAATCCTACGAGCAGTACTTC. It translates to CASSPTGESYEQYF.

The chain uses TRBV27 and TRBJ1-4; 10 bases fit TRBD1. V shed 6 bases, J shed 5 bases, and the junction held 6 bases outside the gene matches. The CDR3 spans 15 residues. The V gene's germline CDR1 is MNHEY and CDR2 SMNVEV (reference sequence). The CDR3: CASRQPGQGNEKLFF. The CDR3 DNA sequence: TGTGCCAGCAGACAGCCGGGACAGGGGAATGAAAAACTGTTTTTT.

V is TRBV27 and J is TRBJ2-4; TRBD2 matches 12 bases. Germline V lookup: CDR1 MNHEY, CDR2 SMNVEV (reference sequence). J gave up 2 bases and V 3 bases, and 2 bases lay outside the gene matches. The CDR3 runs 16 residues. CDR3 residues: CASSFTSGRSKNIQYF. The CDR3 region has the DNA TGTGCCAGCAGTTTTACTAGCGGGAGGTCCAAAAACATTCAGTACTTC.

The table lists this clone with a count of one. This chain connects TRBV5-4 to TRBJ1-1; no clear D. V shed 0 bases and J shed 11 bases, with 20 bases lying between them. The CDR3 is 15 amino acids. Germline V gives CDR1 SGHNT, CDR2 YYREEE (reference sequence). The CDR3 is CASSLANEVTRRAFF. CDR3 nucleotide sequence: TGTGCCAGCAGCTTGGCTAACGAGGTAACTAGGCGGGCTTTCTTT. Combining the CDR3 with reference TRBV5-4 and TRBJ1-1 gives the whole variable domain ETGVTQSPTHLIKTRGQQVTLRCSSQSGHNTVSWYQQALGQGPQFIFQYYREEENGRGNFPPRFSGLQFPNYSSELNVNALELDDSALYLCASSLANEVTRRAFFGQGTRLTVV.

The genes are TRBV18 and TRBJ2-5, with D uncertain. The CDR3 sequence is 15 residues long. Trimming removed 1 base from V and 2 bases from J, with 11 bases in between. CDR1 and CDR2 (germline): KGHSH, LQKENI. In DNA form, the CDR3 reads TGTGCCAGCTCACCACAGCTGGCGGCACAAGAGACCCAGTACTTC. Residues: CASSPQLAAQETQYF.

The chain has TRBV28 and TRBJ1-6; possibly TRBD1 for D (6 bases). The germline V and J ends were trimmed by 8 bases and 7 bases, with 15 bases remaining between them. CDR3 length: 14 residues. CDR1 and CDR2 (germline): MDHEN, SYDVKM. CDR3 DNA: TGTGCCAGCCTACCAGGGGTCCGAAATTCACCCCTCCACTTT. Translation gives CASLPGVRNSPLHF.

The CDR3 coding sequence is TGTGCCAGCAGCAAAGGGGGCCACAACACTGAAGCTTTCTTT. As protein: CASSKGGHNTEAFF. The V and J genes are TRBV27 and TRBJ1-1; 7 positions agree with TRBD1. The CDR3 covers 14 residues. The junction had 6 bases not matched to a gene; V was cut back by 6 bases and J by 2 bases. Germline V CDR1 and CDR2: MNHEY, SMNVEV (reference sequence).

This sequence joins TRBV21-1 and TRBJ1-5. TRBV21-1 is flagged as a pseudogene. CDR3 length: 14 amino acids. Written as DNA, the CDR3 is TGTGCCAGGGGGGATGGAGGGGGCAATCAGCCCCAGCATTTT. The encoded protein is CARGDGGGNQPQHF.

This clone was counted once. V and J are TRBV7-2 and TRBJ2-5, with TRBD2 identical over 7 bases. J was trimmed by 4 bases and V by 5 bases; bases with no gene match: 7. The CDR3 has 14 residues. Germline-derived CDR1 and CDR2 are SGHTA and FQGNSA. CDR3 DNA: TGTGCCAGCAGCCCCATGGGGGGGGGAGAGACCCAGTACTTC. It codes for CASSPMGGGETQYF.

The V gene is TRBV29-1, the J gene TRBJ2-1; TRBD1 matches at 9 bases. The CDR3 contains 15 residues. CDR1 is SQVTM and CDR2 is ANQGSEA in the germline V gene. The V and J ends lost 5 bases and 5 bases, in that order; junction bases with no gene match: 10. The CDR3 DNA is TGCAGCGTTAGACAGGGGGACGCACTCCACAATGAGCAGTTCTTC. Translated: CSVRQGDALHNEQFF.

The chain has TRBV5-6 and TRBJ1-4; D not certain. The CDR3 runs 15 residues. Germline CDR1 and CDR2: SGHDT and YYEEEE. Deletions cut 0 bases from V and 5 bases from J, with 11 bases between. Here the CDR3 reads CASSLAGSSNEKLFF. Written as DNA, the CDR3 is TGTGCCAGCAGCTTGGCAGGCAGTTCAAATGAAAAACTGTTTTTT.

The chain combines TRBV6-1 with TRBJ1-2, with no clear D. The CDR3 sequence is 14 residues long. The germline CDR1 and CDR2 sequences are MNHNS and SASEGT. The V end lost 1 base, the J end lost 2 bases, and 8 bases lay between the germline ends. The CDR3 loop reads CASSEGWRNYGYTF. CDR3 nucleotides: TGTGCCAGCAGTGAAGGGTGGAGGAACTATGGCTACACCTTC.

The rearrangement links TRBV15 to TRBJ2-5; 9 bases line up with TRBD1. J lost 1 base, V lost 5 bases, and 5 bases had no gene match. This CDR3 region has 15 residues. The V gene's germline CDR1 is LNHNV and CDR2 YYDKDF (reference sequence). The CDR3 nucleotides read TGTGCCACCAGCCGGGGACAGGGAATCCAAGAGACCCAGTACTTC. Translated, it gives CATSRGQGIQETQYF.

The chain has TRBV28 and TRBJ2-1; D is unclear. The V gene's germline CDR1 is MDHEN and CDR2 SYDVKM. The CDR3 covers 17 residues. The V end was cut by 3 bases, the J end by 0 bases, with 15 bases between. CDR3 in DNA: TGTGCCAGCAGTTTTTCCCATGCGGAAACCTCCTACAATGAGCAGTTCTTC. This encodes CASSFSHAETSYNEQFF.

The J gene is TRBJ1-2, the V gene TRBV6-5, with D possibly being TRBD1 (6 bases). With 4 bases removed from V and 5 bases from J, the gap between germline ends came to 17 bases. CDR1 and CDR2 from the germline V gene are MNHEY and SVGAGI. The CDR3 is 15 amino acids. CDR3 coding DNA: TGTGCCAGCAGTTCGACAGGCCTTTCAGGGTATGGCTACACCTTC. It yields the protein CASSSTGLSGYGYTF.

The V gene is TRBV11-2, the J gene TRBJ2-2; D might be TRBD1 (6 bases). The V gene lost 4 bases and the J gene lost 6 bases, with 12 bases spanning the gap. From germline, CDR1 is SGHAT and CDR2 FQNNGV. The CDR3 loop spans 14 amino acids. CDR3 region: CASSSSRGSGELFF. DNA of the CDR3: TGTGCCAGCAGCTCCAGCAGGGGCTCCGGGGAGCTGTTTTTT.

V gene TRBV18 combines with J gene TRBJ1-3; TRBD1 might be the D (5 bases). Looked up from germline, CDR1 is KGHSH and CDR2 is LQKENI. The ends were cut back, 3 bases at V and 1 base at J, with 13 bases in the middle. This CDR3 has 16 amino acids. The CDR3 sequence: CASSPLREGSGNTIYF. The CDR3 bases are TGTGCCAGCTCACCGCTCAGGGAAGGATCTGGAAACACCATATATTTT.

This clone was counted a few times. The chain carries TRBV7-3 and TRBJ2-5; D perhaps matches TRBD2 (6 bases). CDR3 length: 13 residues. Trimming took off 5 bases at V and 2 bases at J, with 9 bases between the two ends. Germline V lookup: CDR1 SGHTA, CDR2 FQGTGA. CDR3 DNA sequence: TGTGCCAGCAGCCTGGGACTTCAAGAGACCCAGTACTTC. Residues: CASSLGLQETQYF.

Turning to this clone: At one end the junction does not follow the germline gene, possibly because of a read error. J is TRBJ2-7 and V is TRBV20-1; weak D call: TRBD1 (6 bases). Germline V lookup: CDR1 DFQATT, CDR2 SNEGSKA (reference sequence). The CDR3 is made up of 11 amino acids. In nucleotides, the CDR3 is TGCAGTGCTAGTGTGTTGGGGACACCTTCCTTC. Translating gives CSASVLGTPSF.

The chain links TRBV2 to TRBJ1-5; 9 bases map to TRBD1. Germline CDR1 reads SNHLY; CDR2 reads FYNNEI. The CDR3 covers 14 residues. Losses at the gene ends were 5 bases for V and 8 bases for J; bases not matched to a gene: 7. CDR3 coding DNA: TGTGCCAGCAGTTATAACAGGGGGCGGGAGCCCCAGCATTTT. Protein product: CASSYNRGREPQHF.

This sequence joins TRBV5-1 and TRBJ1-2, with a possible D match to TRBD1 (5 bases). Germline-derived CDR1 and CDR2 are SGHRS and YFSETQ. This CDR3 region has 14 residues. Trimming pared 4 bases from V and 4 bases from J, leaving 14 bases between. DNA of the CDR3: TGCGCCAGCAGCAAAGGGGAGGGCCTCTATGGCTACACCTTC. It translates to CASSKGEGLYGYTF.

V gene TRBV5-6 combines with J gene TRBJ2-7; the match to TRBD1 covers 7 bases. This CDR3 is built from 14 residues. CDR1 is SGHDT and CDR2 is YYEEEE in the germline V gene. V shed 4 bases and J 2 bases; nucleotides not matched to a gene: 6. This chain's CDR3 is CASSKGQLTYEQYF. In DNA form, the CDR3 reads TGTGCCAGCAGCAAGGGACAGTTGACCTACGAGCAGTACTTC.

This sequence joins TRBV14 and TRBJ2-1; TRBD2 matches 7 bases. V dropped 4 bases and J dropped 11; count of bases not matched to a gene: 17. From germline, CDR1 is SGHDN and CDR2 FVKESK. The CDR3 runs 16 residues. This CDR3 reads CASSPLGLVVSLQQFF. The CDR3 coding sequence is TGTGCCAGCAGCCCCTTAGGACTAGTTGTCTCGTTACAGCAGTTCTTC.

This clone has just one count. This sequence joins TRBV4-2 and TRBJ2-1; 10 bases line up with TRBD2. CDR3 length: 17 residues. The ends lost 2 bases at V and 4 bases at J; junction bases unmatched: 8. Germline V gives CDR1 LGHNA, CDR2 YNFKEQ. Here the CDR3 reads CASSQLPLAGAYNEQFF. DNA of the CDR3: TGTGCCAGCAGCCAACTCCCGCTAGCGGGAGCTTACAATGAGCAGTTCTTC.